The 24 T cell receptor beta chains presented below share a single source sample, sequenced in a study of CD8 T cells in ankylosing spondylitis. MiXCR, applied by TCRdb to the 5' RACE reads, yields one record per CDR3 protein. The table records more than 150,000 distinct CDR3 sequences, around 13% of them present only once. Specimen: blood, either unsorted or a sorted T cell fraction (not recorded which). All receptors come from a male donor with ankylosing spondylitis or in good health (not recorded which).

This clonotype has just a few counts. The gene calls are TRBV6-1 and TRBJ2-7, with D maybe TRBD2 (6 bases). The CDR3 sequence is 15 residues long. Germline CDR1 and CDR2: MNHNS and SASEGT. Between the trimmed V and J ends, which lost 6 bases and 0 bases, there was a span of 15 bases. The CDR3 region has the DNA TGTGCCAGCAGCTGGGGACTCAGTAGCTCCTACGAGCAGTACTTC. Its translation: CASSWGLSSSYEQYF.

This clonotype has only a few counts. The chain joins TRBV20-1 to TRBJ2-1; no clear D. Trimming stripped 2 bases from V and 6 bases from J, with 5 bases between. Germline V gene lookup returns CDR1 DFQATT and CDR2 SNEGSKA (reference sequence). CDR3 length: 11 amino acids. The CDR3 nucleotides are TGCAGTGCTAGACTGGTCAATGAGCAGTTCTTC. Translating gives CSARLVNEQFF.

The chain has TRBV14 and TRBJ2-7; the D gene is possibly TRBD2 (5 bases). V was shortened by 8 bases and J by 6 bases, with 20 bases between the two germline ends. The CDR3 runs 14 residues. In germline, CDR1 is SGHDN, CDR2 FVKESK. Written as DNA, the CDR3 is TGTGCCAGCTCCACGGGGTCAAACCAACGCGAGCAGTACTTC. Translation: CASSTGSNQREQYF.

This clonotype was detected ten times or more. The chain joins TRBV29-1 to TRBJ2-3; 11 positions match TRBD2. CDR1 SQVTM and CDR2 ANQGSEA come from the germline V gene. This CDR3 comprises 15 residues. Losses at the gene ends were 1 base for V and 0 bases for J; bases not matched to a gene: 0. The CDR3 protein is CSVEASGGSTDTQYF. The CDR3 DNA sequence: TGCAGCGTTGAAGCTAGCGGGGGGAGCACAGATACGCAGTATTTT.

The rearrangement joins TRBV2 to TRBJ2-7; the D is unclear. Trimming left V 8 bases short and J 3 bases short, with 14 bases between. The CDR3 has 13 amino acids. Germline V gene data show CDR1 as SNHLY and CDR2 as FYNNEI. Written as DNA, the CDR3 is TGTGCCAGCCGAGAGACTTCCCTCTACGAGCAGTACTTC. Its translation is CASRETSLYEQYF.

DNA of the CDR3: TGTGCCAGCAGCTCCAAGGCCCTAGCGGGCCTAGGGACAGATACGCAGTATTTT. Encoded protein: CASSSKALAGLGTDTQYF. The genes are TRBV11-2 and TRBJ2-3, with 8 bases that match TRBD2. J gave up 3 bases and V 4 bases, and 15 bases lay outside the gene matches. The germline CDR1 and CDR2 sequences are SGHAT and FQNNGV. The CDR3 covers 18 residues.

The chain couples TRBV10-3 to TRBJ2-1, with 8 bases fitting TRBD2. The V segment lost 7 bases and the J segment 8 bases; nucleotides outside the gene matches: 4. The CDR3 totals 12 residues. Germline V gene lookup returns CDR1 ENHRY and CDR2 SYGVKD. The CDR3 is CAIKGTRDEQFF. Here the CDR3 DNA reads TGTGCCATCAAGGGGACTAGGGATGAGCAGTTCTTC.

CDR3 protein: CASRITPCGEPGELFF. The CDR3 region has the DNA TGTGCCAGCAGAATAACCCCCTGTGGGGAGCCCGGGGAGCTGTTTTTT. The chain carries TRBV12-3 or TRBV12-4 and TRBJ2-2; a possible D gene is TRBD2 (5 bases). The V and J ends lost 6 bases and 6 bases respectively, with 20 bases between them. The CDR3 has 16 amino acids.

This clonotype was detected a few times. The chain combines TRBV19 with TRBJ2-1; 9 bases agree with TRBD2. There are 15 residues in the CDR3. Germline CDR1 and CDR2: LNHDA and SQIVND (reference sequence). V dropped 1 base and J dropped 10; count of bases not matched to a gene: 8. CDR3 region: CASSIVVSGSTEQFF. DNA of the CDR3: TGTGCCAGTAGTATAGTAGTTAGCGGGAGTACGGAGCAGTTCTTC.

V gene TRBV7-2 combines with J gene TRBJ2-1; 12 bases agree with TRBD2. CDR1 is SGHTA, CDR2 FQGNSA, per germline. Germline trimming cut 4 bases from V and 7 bases from J; bases unmatched to any gene: 5. The CDR3 consists of 15 residues. CDR3 region: CASSSLAGGPNEQFF. The CDR3 DNA reads as TGTGCCAGCAGCTCACTAGCGGGGGGCCCTAATGAGCAGTTCTTC. The whole variable domain, remainder taken from reference TRBV7-2 and TRBJ2-1, is GAGVSQSPSNKVTEKGKDVELRCDPISGHTALYWYRQSLGQGLEFLIYFQGNSAPDKSGLPSDRFSAERTGGSVSTLTIQRTQQEDSAVYLCASSSLAGGPNEQFFGPGTRLTVL.

This chain connects TRBV7-9 to TRBJ2-1, with 13 bases matching TRBD2. The CDR3 extends over 15 amino acids. Per germline, CDR1 SEHNR and CDR2 FQNEAQ (reference sequence). The J segment lost 7 bases and the V segment lost 7 bases, leaving 7 bases of the junction unmatched. CDR3 protein: CASNLLAGGLNEQFF. The CDR3 DNA follows: TGTGCCAGCAACCTACTAGCGGGGGGGCTGAATGAGCAGTTCTTC.

The CDR3 region has the DNA TGTGCCAGCAGCTTTCTTCGGGAGGTCACAGATACGCAGTATTTT. Its protein is CASSFLREVTDTQYF. The rearrangement joins TRBV7-9 to TRBJ2-3; 7 bases fit TRBD2. Germline V CDR1 and CDR2: SEHNR, FQNEAQ (reference sequence). The CDR3 has 15 amino acids. The J segment lost 2 bases and the V segment lost 3 bases, leaving 5 bases of the junction unmatched.

The rearrangement links TRBV2 to TRBJ1-2; D unclear. The length of the CDR3 is 14 residues. V was shortened by 1 base and J by 4 bases, with 10 bases between the two germline ends. Germline values: CDR1 SNHLY, CDR2 FYNNEI. The CDR3 nucleotides read TGTGCCAGCAGTGAAGGCTTGACACTCTATGGCTACACCTTC. It codes for CASSEGLTLYGYTF.

V gene TRBV7-9 combines with J gene TRBJ1-1; D ambiguous. Germline V gives CDR1 SEHNR, CDR2 FQNEAQ (reference sequence). The CDR3 is 13 residues long. Trimming stripped 5 bases from V and 3 bases from J, with 10 bases between. The chain's CDR3 is CASSAQIYTEAFF. As DNA, the CDR3 is TGTGCCAGCAGCGCCCAGATTTACACTGAAGCTTTCTTT.

This clonotype was seen a handful of times. The J gene is TRBJ1-1, the V gene TRBV11-2; D is unclear. The CDR3 has 16 residues. Trimming removed 1 base from V and 2 bases from J, with 14 bases in between. The germline CDR1 and CDR2 sequences are SGHAT and FQNNGV. CDR3 DNA: TGTGCCAGCAGCTTAGGCCGGAACCCATTAAACACTGAAGCTTTCTTT. Its protein product is CASSLGRNPLNTEAFF.

This clonotype was counted between two and nine times. The chain joins TRBV29-1 to TRBJ2-7; TRBD1 matches at 9 bases. After removal of 4 bases from V and 6 bases from J, the junction contained 7 bases not matched to a gene. This CDR3 contains 13 residues. Looked up from germline, CDR1 is SQVTM and CDR2 is ANQGSEA. The CDR3 loop reads CSVAVGQGVEQYF. As DNA, the CDR3 is TGCAGCGTTGCGGTGGGACAGGGCGTCGAGCAGTACTTC.

This clonotype was recorded many times. The chain has TRBV4-2 and TRBJ2-1, with 7 nucleotides matching TRBD2. The CDR3 has 16 amino acids. V trimming: 4 bases; J trimming: 5 bases; junction bases outside the gene matches: 11. Germline loops: CDR1 LGHNA, CDR2 YNFKEQ. The CDR3 protein is CASSPALAAANNEQFF. CDR3 DNA sequence: TGTGCCAGCAGCCCAGCGCTAGCGGCGGCCAACAATGAGCAGTTCTTC.

The V gene is TRBV11-2, the J gene TRBJ1-2; D call uncertain. Trimming cost V 0 bases and J 3 bases, with 5 bases left between them. Germline CDR1 is SGHAT and CDR2 is FQNNGV. The CDR3 runs 13 residues. The DNA of the CDR3 is TGTGCCAGCAGCTTAGAAGGGTACTATGGCTACACCTTC. Encoded protein: CASSLEGYYGYTF.

V and J are TRBV12-3 or TRBV12-4 and TRBJ1-5; D not certain. There are 12 residues in the CDR3. V dropped 5 bases and J dropped 5 bases, with 7 bases sitting between them. CDR3 DNA: TGTGCCAGCAGTATGACCTATCAGCCCCAGCATTTT. Its protein product is CASSMTYQPQHF.

This clonotype was picked up a small number of times. CDR3 protein: CAWSQAGLYNEQFF. The CDR3 DNA reads TGTGCCTGGAGTCAAGCGGGGTTGTACAATGAGCAGTTCTTC. The chain combines TRBV30 with TRBJ2-1; 7 nucleotides match TRBD2. The CDR3 is 14 amino acids. The V gene end was trimmed by 2 bases and the J gene end by 4 bases; junction bases not matched to a gene: 5. Germline V gene data show CDR1 as GTSNPN and CDR2 as SVGIG (reference sequence). Full variable domain (missing parts from reference TRBV30 and TRBJ2-1): SQTIHQWPATLVQPVGSPLSLECTVEGTSNPNLYWYRQAAGRGLQLLFYSVGIGQISSEVPQNLSASRPQDRQFILSSKKLLLSDSGFYLCAWSQAGLYNEQFFGPGTRLTVL.

Only a few counts were recorded for this clonotype. This chain uses TRBV7-9 with TRBJ2-7; the D is unclear. V was cut by 5 bases and J by 2 bases, with 13 bases left in between. CDR1 is SEHNR, CDR2 FQNEAQ, per germline (reference sequence). The CDR3 totals 14 residues. The CDR3 is CASSQHDSAYEQYF. The CDR3 region has the DNA TGTGCCAGCAGCCAACACGACTCCGCCTACGAGCAGTACTTC.

This clonotype was picked up a small number of times. The chain links TRBV6-1 to TRBJ2-7, with no clear D. Trimming left V 6 bases short and J 1 base short, with 19 bases between. The CDR3 contains 16 residues. Germline values: CDR1 MNHNS, CDR2 SASEGT. CDR3 DNA sequence: TGTGCCAGCAGCTCCCCGGCTAATTCGTTTTCCTACGAGCAGTACTTC. Protein: CASSSPANSFSYEQYF.

This clonotype has a handful of counts. This chain joins TRBV4-1 and TRBJ1-6, with a tentative D call TRBD1 (6 bases). This CDR3 spans 18 amino acids. V lost 0 bases to trimming and J lost 7 bases, with 19 bases between them. The V gene's germline CDR1 is MGHRA and CDR2 YSYEKL. The CDR3 DNA sequence: TGCGCCAGCAGCCAAGAATCAGCGGGCGAAGGGGGGAATTCACCCCTCCACTTT. This gives the protein CASSQESAGEGGNSPLHF.

The gene calls are TRBV19 and TRBJ2-7; 7 positions match TRBD2. Losses at the gene ends were 5 bases for V and 4 bases for J; bases not matched to a gene: 5. The CDR3 totals 13 residues. The germline V gene encodes CDR1 LNHDA and CDR2 SQIVND (reference sequence). CDR3: CASSASGSYEQYF. CDR3 DNA sequence: TGTGCCAGTAGTGCTAGCGGATCGTACGAGCAGTACTTC.